The table lists the clone carrying this TCR beta chain with a few counts. Its antigen is unidentified. This specimen belongs to a study of beta chain features in type 1 diabetes. General study findings and limits: Lower insertion and higher deletion counts appeared at VDJ junctions in type 1 diabetes patients. Among all four CD4+ subsets, Type 1 diabetes patients had TCRB CDR3s that were moderately but significantly shorter.

The isolated RNA, all of it, was reverse transcribed, so expressed TCRB transcripts were what got sequenced. The protocol was immunoSEQ multiplex PCR, while the TCRdb copy is restricted to in-frame clones and leaves out a portion. The sample has some 150,000 clones, roughly an eighth seen once. The CDR3 has 14 residues. Germline values: CDR1 SNHLY, CDR2 FYNNEI. Trimming pared 4 bases from V and 2 bases from J, leaving 11 bases between. Sequences were obtained from central memory CD4+ T cells from blood. The V gene is TRBV2, the J gene TRBJ1-1; D not certain. This clonotype originated in a man younger than 35 with type 1 diabetes. The DNA for the CDR3 is TGTGCCAGCAGTGGATGGGCTCCTAACACTGAAGCTTTCTTT. Protein sequence: CASSGWAPNTEAFF.